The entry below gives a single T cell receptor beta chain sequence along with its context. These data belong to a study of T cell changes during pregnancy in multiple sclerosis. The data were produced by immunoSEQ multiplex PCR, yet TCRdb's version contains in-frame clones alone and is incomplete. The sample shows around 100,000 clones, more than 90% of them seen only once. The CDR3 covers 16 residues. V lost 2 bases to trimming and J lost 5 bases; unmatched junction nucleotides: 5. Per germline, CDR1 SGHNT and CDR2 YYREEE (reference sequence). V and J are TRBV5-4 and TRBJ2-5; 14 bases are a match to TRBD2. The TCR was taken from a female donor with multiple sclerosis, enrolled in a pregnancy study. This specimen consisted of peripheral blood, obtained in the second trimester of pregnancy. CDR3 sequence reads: CASSLDGTSGSETQYF. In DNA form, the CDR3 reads TGTGCCAGCAGCTTAGACGGGACTAGCGGGAGCGAGACCCAGTACTTC.